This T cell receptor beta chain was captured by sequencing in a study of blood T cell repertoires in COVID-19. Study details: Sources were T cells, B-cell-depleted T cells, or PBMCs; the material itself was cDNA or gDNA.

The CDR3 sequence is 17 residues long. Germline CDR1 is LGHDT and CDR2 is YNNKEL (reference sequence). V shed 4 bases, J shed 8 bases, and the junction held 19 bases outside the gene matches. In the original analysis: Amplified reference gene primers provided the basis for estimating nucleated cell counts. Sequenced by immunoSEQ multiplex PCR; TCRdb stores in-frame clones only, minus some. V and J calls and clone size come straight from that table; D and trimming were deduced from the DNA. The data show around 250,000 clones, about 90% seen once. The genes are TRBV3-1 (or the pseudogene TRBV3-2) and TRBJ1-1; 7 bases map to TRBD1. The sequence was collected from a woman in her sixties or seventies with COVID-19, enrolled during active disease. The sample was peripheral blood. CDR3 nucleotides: TGTGCCAGCAGCCGGCAACAGGGGACGGACGGCCAGGGGGAAGCTTTCTTT. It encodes CASSRQQGTDGQGEAFF.